The 9 T cell receptor beta chains listed next were all sequenced from one sample in a study of T cell repertoires in ileal Crohn's disease. Repertoires were generated with immunoSEQ multiplex PCR, while TCRdb's copy carries only in-frame clones and drops some. This sample yields fewer than 2,500 clones, of which nearly 80% are seen a single time; under 25% belongs to the top ten. Time point noted: neoterminal ileum biopsy at postoperative endoscopy, about 6 months after surgery. The sample taken for sequencing was ileal tissue. The receptors originated from an adult with Crohn's disease.

The V gene is TRBV30, the J gene TRBJ2-4; a possible D gene is TRBD2 (6 bases). In germline, CDR1 is GTSNPN, CDR2 SVGIG (reference sequence). The CDR3 sequence is 15 residues long. The V end was cut by 4 bases, the J end by 2 bases, with 15 bases between. The CDR3 loop is CAWTGSGVSKNIQYF. CDR3 bases: TGTGCCTGGACCGGGAGTGGGGTCTCCAAAAACATTCAGTACTTC.

This chain joins TRBV30 and TRBJ2-2; TRBD2 agrees at 8 bases. The V gene end was trimmed by 2 bases and the J gene end by 2 bases; junction bases not matched to a gene: 4. The CDR3 is made up of 15 amino acids. Germline V gene data show CDR1 as GTSNPN and CDR2 as SVGIG (reference sequence). The CDR3 bases are TGTGCCTGGAGTCTTGGACTAGCAAACACCGGGGAGCTGTTTTTT. It codes for CAWSLGLANTGELFF.

The chain links TRBV9 to TRBJ2-3, with TRBD2 identical over 10 bases. Looked up from germline, CDR1 is SGDLS and CDR2 is YYNGEE. This CDR3 comprises 16 residues. The V gene end was trimmed by 2 bases and the J gene end by 1 base; junction bases not matched to a gene: 4. DNA for the CDR3: TGTGCCAGCAGCGTTCTAGCGGGAGAAGGCACAGATACGCAGTATTTT. This gives the protein CASSVLAGEGTDTQYF. Full variable domain (outside the CDR3, taken from reference TRBV9 and TRBJ2-3): DSGVTQTPKHLITATGQRVTLRCSPRSGDLSVYWYQQSLDQGLQFLIQYYNGEERAKGNILERFSAQQFPDLHSELNLSSLELGDSALYFCASSVLAGEGTDTQYFGPGTRLTVL.

The chain joins TRBV2 to TRBJ2-5; 11 bases align to TRBD2. The germline CDR1 and CDR2 sequences are SNHLY and FYNNEI. The V gene end was trimmed by 4 bases and the J gene end by 7 bases; junction bases not matched to a gene: 5. There are 14 residues in the CDR3. The CDR3 bases are TGTGCCAGCAGTGCCTTAGCGGGAGGGTCGACCCAGTACTTC. Translating gives CASSALAGGSTQYF.

The chain links TRBV5-1 to TRBJ2-2; possible D gene TRBD2, 6 bases. CDR1 and CDR2 (germline): SGHRS, YFSETQ. V was shortened by 1 base and J by 6 bases, with 13 bases between the two germline ends. The length of the CDR3 is 15 residues. CDR3 nucleotides: TGCGCCAGCAGCTTGTTCGGGAGTGGGTCCGGGGAGCTGTTTTTT. This encodes CASSLFGSGSGELFF.

The V and J genes are TRBV6-6 and TRBJ2-3; possible D gene TRBD2, 5 bases. V lost 4 bases and J lost 5, with 10 bases in between. The CDR3 sequence is 13 residues long. Germline assignment: CDR1 MNHNY and CDR2 SVGAGI (reference sequence). For the CDR3, the DNA is TGTGCCAGCAGTTTTGGGGAGCTAGATACGCAGTATTTT. Residues: CASSFGELDTQYF.

The chain joins TRBV7-7 to TRBJ2-7; tentative D call: TRBD1 (6 bases). The CDR3 contains 17 residues. The V gene's germline CDR1 is SSHAT and CDR2 FNYEAQ (reference sequence). The V end lost 2 bases, the J end lost 4 bases, and 21 bases lay between the germline ends. CDR3 sequence (DNA): TGTGCCAGCAGCTTACCCCCCCCGCCCGCCGGGACATACGAGCAGTACTTC. Its translation is CASSLPPPPAGTYEQYF.

V and J are TRBV7-6 and TRBJ2-3, with D possibly TRBD1 on 5 matching bases. CDR3 length equals 13 residues. The germline CDR1 and CDR2 sequences are SGHVS and FNYEAQ. V was trimmed by 5 bases and J by 4 bases, leaving 10 bases between them. CDR3 in amino acids: CASSPDTSDTQYF. The CDR3 DNA reads TGTGCCAGCAGCCCGGACACTTCAGATACGCAGTATTTT.

The table lists this clone with a few counts. The genes are TRBV27 and TRBJ2-1; 9 bases are a match to TRBD2. The germline V gene has CDR1 MNHEY and CDR2 SMNVEV (reference sequence). The CDR3 is 15 residues long. The trim removed 6 bases at V and 2 bases at J, leaving 5 bases unmatched. The CDR3 bases are TGTGCCAGCAGCCAGCGGGAGGCTGCCTACAATGAGCAGTTCTTC. Its translation: CASSQREAAYNEQFF.